This T cell receptor beta chain was sequenced in a study of shared clonotypes between healthy human individuals. Naive-designated CD8 cells lacked CD45RO, were positively enriched for CCR7, and omitted terminally differentiated effector memory CD45RA+ cells. The authors distributed each subset's genomic DNA evenly over several immunoSEQ plates. Original handling: For the immunoSEQ data, sequences were junction-only without quality scores, so filtering differed. Assay: immunoSEQ multiplex PCR; the TCRdb copy retains only in-frame clones and omits some. V and J calls and clone size come straight from that table; D and trimming were deduced from the DNA. Seen here are some 2,000,000 clones, about 95% observed once, and the top ten hold 0.85% to 1.3%. Germline V gives CDR1 SQVTM, CDR2 ANQGSEA. Trimming removed 8 bases from V and 1 base from J, with 14 bases in between. This CDR3 comprises 13 residues.

The TCR comes from a man between 18 and 29 years old in good health. The chain links TRBV29-1 to TRBJ1-1, with unresolved D. Source material: naive CD8+ T cells sorted from blood. The CDR3 loop is CSSKTVGNTEAFF. In DNA, the CDR3 is TGCAGCTCCAAGACGGTTGGGAACACTGAAGCTTTCTTT.